This T cell receptor beta chain was found in a study of beta chain features in type 1 diabetes. Broader study findings: Any HLA effect on TCRB rearrangement was left unresolved by small sub-analyses. The study found moderately but significantly shorter TCRB CDR3s in all four CD4+ subsets of Type 1 diabetes patients.

Of the isolated RNA, all was reverse transcribed, and so the sequenced material was expressed TCRB transcripts. The assay was immunoSEQ multiplex PCR, and TCRdb's table has in-frame clones only and misses some. The sample lists around 250,000 clones; approximately 20% were seen once. The CDR3 contains 16 residues. From germline, CDR1 is SGDLS and CDR2 YYNGEE. Trimming removed 1 base from V and 3 bases from J; junction bases left unmatched: 2. Comments on this clone: Its antigen remains unknown.

V usage is TRBV9 and J usage is TRBJ2-1; 12 nucleotides agree with TRBD2. The specimen was naive CD4+ T cells from blood. The receptor comes from a woman in her thirties or forties with type 1 diabetes. The CDR3 is CASSVLTSGSYNEQFF. CDR3 nucleotides: TGTGCCAGCAGCGTATTGACTAGCGGGAGCTACAATGAGCAGTTCTTC.